The 3 T cell receptor beta chains below were found in one sample sequenced in a study of T-cell reconstitution after alpha-beta-depleted transplantation in children. Unique molecular identifiers were incorporated when the TCRbeta library was constructed. TCRdb reprocessed the PCR reads via MiXCR and lists one record per CDR3 protein. The sample carries under 350,000 distinct CDR3 sequences, approximately 9.6% recorded once. Sample: PBMCs from the stem cell graft donor, taken from the stem cell graft. These TCRs come from a human donor who donated a stem cell graft to a child with SCID.

This chain links TRBV10-3 with TRBJ1-1; D remains unclear. The CDR3 totals 13 residues. Per germline, CDR1 ENHRY and CDR2 SYGVKD. The ends were cut back, 0 bases at V and 4 bases at J, with 6 bases in the middle. This CDR3 is CAISESASTEAFF. The CDR3 DNA reads TGTGCCATCAGTGAGTCGGCGTCCACTGAAGCTTTCTTT.

This clonotype was seen a handful of times. The V gene is TRBV27, the J gene TRBJ2-3, with D possibly being TRBD2 (5 bases). CDR1 and CDR2 from the germline V gene are MNHEY and SMNVEV (reference sequence). The V and J ends lost 0 bases and 5 bases respectively, with 18 bases between them. The CDR3 covers 17 residues. Here the CDR3 reads CASSLSGVPRGIDTQYF. In DNA, the CDR3 is TGTGCCAGCAGTTTATCGGGCGTACCCCGAGGGATAGATACGCAGTATTTT.

The sample holds many counts of this clonotype. The chain recombines TRBV6-5 with TRBJ2-5, with 7 bases aligning to TRBD2. Germline V lookup: CDR1 MNHEY, CDR2 SVGAGI. The V gene end was trimmed by 0 bases and the J gene end by 1 base; junction bases not matched to a gene: 2. The CDR3 is 15 amino acids. For the CDR3, the DNA is TGTGCCAGCAGTTACTCCGGGGGGATCCAAGAGACCCAGTACTTC. Translating it yields CASSYSGGIQETQYF.